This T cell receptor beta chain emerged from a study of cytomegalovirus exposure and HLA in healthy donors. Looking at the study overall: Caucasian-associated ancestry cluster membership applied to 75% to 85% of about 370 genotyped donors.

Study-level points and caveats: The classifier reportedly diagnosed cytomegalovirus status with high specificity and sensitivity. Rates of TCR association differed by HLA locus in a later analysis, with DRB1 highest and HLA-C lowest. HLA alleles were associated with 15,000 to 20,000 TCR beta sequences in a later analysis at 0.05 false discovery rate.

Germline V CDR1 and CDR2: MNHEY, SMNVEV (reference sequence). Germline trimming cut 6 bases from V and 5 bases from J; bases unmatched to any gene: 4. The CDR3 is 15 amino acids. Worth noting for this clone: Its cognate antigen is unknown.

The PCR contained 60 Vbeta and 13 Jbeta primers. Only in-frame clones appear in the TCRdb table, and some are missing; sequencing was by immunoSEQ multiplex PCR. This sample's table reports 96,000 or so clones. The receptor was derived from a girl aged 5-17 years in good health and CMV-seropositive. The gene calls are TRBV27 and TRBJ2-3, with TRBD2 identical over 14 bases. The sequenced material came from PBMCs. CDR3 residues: CASRTSGGAGDTQYF. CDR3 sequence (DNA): TGTGCCAGCAGGACTAGCGGGGGGGCCGGAGATACGCAGTATTTT.